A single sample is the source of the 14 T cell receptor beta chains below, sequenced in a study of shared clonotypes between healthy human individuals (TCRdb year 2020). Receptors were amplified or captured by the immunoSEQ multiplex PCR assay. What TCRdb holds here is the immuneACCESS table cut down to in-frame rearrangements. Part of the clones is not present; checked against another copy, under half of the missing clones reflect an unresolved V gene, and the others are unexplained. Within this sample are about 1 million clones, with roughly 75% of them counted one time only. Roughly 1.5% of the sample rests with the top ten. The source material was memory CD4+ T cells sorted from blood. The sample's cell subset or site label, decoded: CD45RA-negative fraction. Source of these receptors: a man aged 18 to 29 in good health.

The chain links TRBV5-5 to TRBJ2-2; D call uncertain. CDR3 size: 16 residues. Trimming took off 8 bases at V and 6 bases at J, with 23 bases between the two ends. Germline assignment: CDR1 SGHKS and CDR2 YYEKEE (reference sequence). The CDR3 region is CARELGPEPHSGELFF. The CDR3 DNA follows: TGTGCCAGGGAGCTTGGCCCCGAACCTCACTCCGGGGAGCTGTTTTTT.

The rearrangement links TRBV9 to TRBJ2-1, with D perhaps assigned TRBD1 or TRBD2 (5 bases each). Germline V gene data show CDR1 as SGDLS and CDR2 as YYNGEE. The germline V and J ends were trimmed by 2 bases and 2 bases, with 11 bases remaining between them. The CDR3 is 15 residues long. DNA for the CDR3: TGTGCCAGCAGCGTCCGGGACCAGACCTACAATGAGCAGTTCTTC. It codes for CASSVRDQTYNEQFF.

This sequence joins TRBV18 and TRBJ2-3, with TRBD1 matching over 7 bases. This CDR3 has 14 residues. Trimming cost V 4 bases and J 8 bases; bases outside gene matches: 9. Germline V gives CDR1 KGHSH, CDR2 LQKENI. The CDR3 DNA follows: TGTGCCAGCTCACGGGACAGCCCAGGGGGTACGCAGTATTTT. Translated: CASSRDSPGGTQYF.

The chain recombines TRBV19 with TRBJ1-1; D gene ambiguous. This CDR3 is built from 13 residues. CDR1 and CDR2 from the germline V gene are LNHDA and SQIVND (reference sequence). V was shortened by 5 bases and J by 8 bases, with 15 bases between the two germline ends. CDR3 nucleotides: TGTGCCAGTAGTTCCACCCTAATTGAAGAAGCTTTCTTT. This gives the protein CASSSTLIEEAFF.

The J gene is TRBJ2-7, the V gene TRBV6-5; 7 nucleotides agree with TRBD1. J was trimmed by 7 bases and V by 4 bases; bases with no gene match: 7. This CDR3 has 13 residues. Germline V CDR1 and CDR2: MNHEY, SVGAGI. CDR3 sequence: CASSFPGTEEQYF. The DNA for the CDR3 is TGTGCCAGCAGTTTCCCCGGGACAGAAGAGCAGTACTTC.

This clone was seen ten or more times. CDR3 in amino acids: CASSEQGGSEQYF. Here the CDR3 DNA reads TGTGCCAGCAGTGAACAGGGAGGTTCCGAGCAGTACTTC. The rearrangement links TRBV2 to TRBJ2-7; weak D call: TRBD2 (6 bases). The length of the CDR3 is 13 residues. The germline CDR1 and CDR2 sequences are SNHLY and FYNNEI. Trimming took off 2 bases at V and 6 bases at J, with 11 bases between the two ends.

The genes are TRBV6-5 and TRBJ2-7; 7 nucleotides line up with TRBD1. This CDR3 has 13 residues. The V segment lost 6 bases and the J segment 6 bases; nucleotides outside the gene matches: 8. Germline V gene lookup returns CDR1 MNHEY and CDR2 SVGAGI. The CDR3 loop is CASSGDSRGEQYF. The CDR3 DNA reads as TGTGCCAGCAGCGGGGACAGTCGAGGCGAGCAGTACTTC.

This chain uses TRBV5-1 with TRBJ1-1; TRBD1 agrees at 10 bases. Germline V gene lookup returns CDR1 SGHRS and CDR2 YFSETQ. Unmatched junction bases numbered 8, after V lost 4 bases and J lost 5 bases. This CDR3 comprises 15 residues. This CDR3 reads CASSGAGTGDTEAFF. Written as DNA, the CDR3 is TGCGCCAGCAGCGGAGCCGGGACAGGGGATACTGAAGCTTTCTTT.

CDR3 nucleotide sequence: TGTGCCAGCAGGTTCCGGGAGGGCACCGGGGAGCTGTTTTTT. Its translation is CASRFREGTGELFF. V gene TRBV5-5 combines with J gene TRBJ2-2; 8 nucleotides align to TRBD2. From germline, CDR1 is SGHKS and CDR2 YYEKEE (reference sequence). There are 14 residues in the CDR3. V lost 5 bases to trimming and J lost 4 bases; unmatched junction nucleotides: 4.

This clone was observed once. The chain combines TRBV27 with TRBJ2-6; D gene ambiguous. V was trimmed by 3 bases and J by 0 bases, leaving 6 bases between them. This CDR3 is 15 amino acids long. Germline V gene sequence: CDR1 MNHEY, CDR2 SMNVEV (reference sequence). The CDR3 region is CASSLVVSGANVLTF. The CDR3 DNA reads TGTGCCAGCAGTTTGGTCGTCTCTGGGGCCAACGTCCTGACTTTC.

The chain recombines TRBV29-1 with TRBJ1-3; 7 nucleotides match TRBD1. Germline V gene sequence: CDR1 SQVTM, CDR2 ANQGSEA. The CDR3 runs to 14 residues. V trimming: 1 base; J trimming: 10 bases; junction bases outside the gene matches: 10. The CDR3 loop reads CSVEGSRGPRTIYF. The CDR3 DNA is TGCAGCGTTGAAGGGTCAAGGGGGCCTCGGACCATATATTTT.

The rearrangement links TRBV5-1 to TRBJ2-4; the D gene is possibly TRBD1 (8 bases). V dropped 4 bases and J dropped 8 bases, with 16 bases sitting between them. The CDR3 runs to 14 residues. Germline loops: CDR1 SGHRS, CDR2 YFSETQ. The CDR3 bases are TGCGCCAGCAGCAAGGACAGGGCGGGGGACATTCAGTACTTC. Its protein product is CASSKDRAGDIQYF.

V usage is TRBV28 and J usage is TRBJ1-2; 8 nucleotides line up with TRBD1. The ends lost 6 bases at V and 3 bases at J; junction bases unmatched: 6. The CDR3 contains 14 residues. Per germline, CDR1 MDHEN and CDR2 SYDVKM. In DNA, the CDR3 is TGTGCCAGCAGACCTGGACAGGGATACTATGGCTACACCTTC. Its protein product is CASRPGQGYYGYTF.

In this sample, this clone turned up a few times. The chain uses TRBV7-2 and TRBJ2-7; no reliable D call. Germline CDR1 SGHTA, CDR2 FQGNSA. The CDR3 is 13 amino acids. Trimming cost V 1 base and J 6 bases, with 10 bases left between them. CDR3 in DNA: TGTGCCAGCAGCTTAGAAGCCCGGCTCGAGCAGTACTTC. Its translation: CASSLEARLEQYF.